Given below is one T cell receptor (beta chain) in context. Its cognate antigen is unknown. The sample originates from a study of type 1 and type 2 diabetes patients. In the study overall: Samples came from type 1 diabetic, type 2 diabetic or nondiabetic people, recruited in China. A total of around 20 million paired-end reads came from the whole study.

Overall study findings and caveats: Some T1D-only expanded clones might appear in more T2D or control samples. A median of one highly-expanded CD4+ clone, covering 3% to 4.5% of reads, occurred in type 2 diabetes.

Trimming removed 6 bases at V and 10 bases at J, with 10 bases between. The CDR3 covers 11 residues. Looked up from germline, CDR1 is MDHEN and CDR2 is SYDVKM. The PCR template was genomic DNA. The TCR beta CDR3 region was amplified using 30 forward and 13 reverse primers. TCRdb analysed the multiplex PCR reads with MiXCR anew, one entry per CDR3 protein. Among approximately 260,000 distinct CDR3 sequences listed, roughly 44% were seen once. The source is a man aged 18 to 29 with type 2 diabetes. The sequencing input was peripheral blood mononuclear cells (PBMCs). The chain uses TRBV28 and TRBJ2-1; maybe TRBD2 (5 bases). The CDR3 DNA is TGTGCCAGCAGCCTAAAGCGGGAGCAGTTCTTC. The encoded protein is CASSLKREQFF.